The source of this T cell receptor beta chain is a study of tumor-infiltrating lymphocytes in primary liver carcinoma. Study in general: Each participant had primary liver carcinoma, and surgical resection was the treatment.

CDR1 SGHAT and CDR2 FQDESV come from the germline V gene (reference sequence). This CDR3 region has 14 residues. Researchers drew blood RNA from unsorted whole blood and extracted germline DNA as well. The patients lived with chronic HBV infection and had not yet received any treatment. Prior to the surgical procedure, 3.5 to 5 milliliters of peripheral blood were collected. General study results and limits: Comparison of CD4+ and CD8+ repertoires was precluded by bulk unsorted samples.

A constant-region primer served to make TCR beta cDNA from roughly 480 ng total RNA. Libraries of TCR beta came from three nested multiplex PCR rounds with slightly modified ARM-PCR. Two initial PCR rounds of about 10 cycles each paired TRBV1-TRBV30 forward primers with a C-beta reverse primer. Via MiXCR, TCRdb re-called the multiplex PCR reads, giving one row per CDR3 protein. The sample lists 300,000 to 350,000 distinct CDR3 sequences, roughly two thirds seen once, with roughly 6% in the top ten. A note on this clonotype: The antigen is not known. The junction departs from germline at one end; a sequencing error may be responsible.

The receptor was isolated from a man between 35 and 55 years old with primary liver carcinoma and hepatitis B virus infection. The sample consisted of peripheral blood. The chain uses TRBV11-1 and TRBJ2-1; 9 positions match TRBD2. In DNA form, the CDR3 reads TGTGCCAGCAGCGCTAGCGGGAAACACAATGAGCAGTCCTTC. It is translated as CASSASGKHNEQSF.